This T cell receptor (beta chain) comes out of a study of CD4+ T cells in melanoma (dated by TCRdb to between 2020 and 2023). Broadly, across the study: Neoantigen-specific CD4+ T cells in human melanoma were what the study investigated. On the study overall, not on this receptor specifically: Neoantigen-specific CD4+ T cells in melanoma were reported to show diverse differentiation states. The report described a correlation between neoantigen-specific CD4+ T cells and the function of CD8+ T cells, macrophages and B cells.

The library was prepared using the immunoSEQ multiplex PCR assay. The table comes from immuneACCESS by way of TCRdb, which keeps in-frame sequences with V and J called. Part of the clones is missing from these tables; in studies checked, under half for an unresolved V gene and the rest for unknown reasons. Recorded for this sample are roughly 54,000 clones; 89% of them occurred a single time. Jointly, the top ten make up roughly 10% of the sample. As regards this clone: No cognate antigen has been identified for it. The record has no base qualities; no much larger clone is one base away.

The junction shows trimming of 4 bases on V and 4 bases on J, and the gene matches do not reach 8 bases of it. CDR1 and CDR2 are read off the germline V gene as SGHRS and YFSETQ. The CDR3 spans 15 residues, from the cysteine through the phenylalanine. The retained sequence is limited to the CDR3, 45 bases, with the frame set at the first base. Donors were patients with melanoma. In this chain, TRBV5-1 is recombined with TRBJ1-2; TRBD1 fits 9 bases in the junction. This receptor was identified in a human donor with melanoma. Sequencing was carried out using peripheral blood. The base sequence is TGCGCCAGCAGCCCGGGGGACAGGGACTTCTATGGCTACACCTTC. Translation gives CASSPGDRDFYGYTF.